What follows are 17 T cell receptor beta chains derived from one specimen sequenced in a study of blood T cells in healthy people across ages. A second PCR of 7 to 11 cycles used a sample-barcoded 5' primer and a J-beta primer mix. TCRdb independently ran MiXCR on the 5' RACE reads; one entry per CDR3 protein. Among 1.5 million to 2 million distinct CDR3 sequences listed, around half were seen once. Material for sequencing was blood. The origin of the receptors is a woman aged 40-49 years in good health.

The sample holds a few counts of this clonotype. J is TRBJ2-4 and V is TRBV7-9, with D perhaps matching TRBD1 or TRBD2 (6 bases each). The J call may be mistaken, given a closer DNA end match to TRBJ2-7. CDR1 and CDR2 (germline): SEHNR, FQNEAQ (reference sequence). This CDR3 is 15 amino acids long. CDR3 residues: CASSLERGAPYEQYF. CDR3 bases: TGTGCCAGCAGCTTAGAGAGGGGGGCCCCTTACGAGCAGTACTTC.

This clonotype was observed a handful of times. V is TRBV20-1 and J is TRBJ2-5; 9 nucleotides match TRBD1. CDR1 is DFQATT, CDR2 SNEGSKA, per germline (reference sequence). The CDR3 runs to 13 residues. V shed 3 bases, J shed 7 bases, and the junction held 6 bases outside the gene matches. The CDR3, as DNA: TGCAGTGCTAGCGCGGGACAGGGCGTGACCCAGTACTTC. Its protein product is CSASAGQGVTQYF.

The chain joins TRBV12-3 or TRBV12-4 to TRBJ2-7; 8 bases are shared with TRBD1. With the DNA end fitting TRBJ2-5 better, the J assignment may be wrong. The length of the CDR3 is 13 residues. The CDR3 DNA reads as TGTGCCAGCACCTGGGACAGGCCCCCGACCCAGTACTTC. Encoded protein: CASTWDRPPTQYF.

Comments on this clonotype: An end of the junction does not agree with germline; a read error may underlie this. CDR3 DNA: TGTGCCAGCAGTCTTACAAGGGTTAATGGAGATGCGCAGTATTTT. This gives the protein CASSLTRVNGDAQYF. The chain uses TRBV12-3 or TRBV12-4 and TRBJ2-3; D gene ambiguous. The CDR3 has 15 residues.

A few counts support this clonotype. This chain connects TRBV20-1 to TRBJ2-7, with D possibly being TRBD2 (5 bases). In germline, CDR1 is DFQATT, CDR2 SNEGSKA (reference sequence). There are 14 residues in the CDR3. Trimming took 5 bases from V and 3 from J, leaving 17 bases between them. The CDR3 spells CSAPREGRFYEQYF. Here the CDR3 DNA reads TGCAGTGCTCCACGAGAGGGCCGCTTCTACGAGCAGTACTTC.

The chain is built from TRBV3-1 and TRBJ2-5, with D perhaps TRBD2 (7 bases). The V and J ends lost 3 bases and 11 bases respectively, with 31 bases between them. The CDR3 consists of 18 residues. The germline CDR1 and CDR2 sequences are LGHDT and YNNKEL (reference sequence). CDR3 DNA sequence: TGTGCCAGCAGCCACCCTGGGGGGGGCCTCGGTGTCTACAATGAGCAGTACTTC. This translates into CASSHPGGGLGVYNEQYF.

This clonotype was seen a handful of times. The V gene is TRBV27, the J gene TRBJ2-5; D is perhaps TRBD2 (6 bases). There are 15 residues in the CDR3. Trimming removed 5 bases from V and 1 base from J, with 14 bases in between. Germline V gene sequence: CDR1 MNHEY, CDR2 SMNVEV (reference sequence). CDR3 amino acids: CASSTGSGSQETQYF. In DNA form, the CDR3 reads TGTGCCAGCAGTACTGGGAGCGGGTCCCAAGAGACCCAGTACTTC.

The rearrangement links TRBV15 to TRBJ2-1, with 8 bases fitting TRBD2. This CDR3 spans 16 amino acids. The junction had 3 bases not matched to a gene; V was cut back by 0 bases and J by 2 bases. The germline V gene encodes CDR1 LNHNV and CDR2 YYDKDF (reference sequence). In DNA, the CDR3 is TGTGCCACCAGCAGAGATCGTAGCGGGGCCTACAATGAGCAGTTCTTC. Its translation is CATSRDRSGAYNEQFF.

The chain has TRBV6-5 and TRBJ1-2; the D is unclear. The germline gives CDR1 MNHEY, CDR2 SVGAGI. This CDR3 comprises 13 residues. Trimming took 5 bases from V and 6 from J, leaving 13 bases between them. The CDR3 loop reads CASSLMEGHGYTF. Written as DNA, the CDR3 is TGTGCCAGCAGTCTCATGGAGGGCCATGGCTACACCTTC.

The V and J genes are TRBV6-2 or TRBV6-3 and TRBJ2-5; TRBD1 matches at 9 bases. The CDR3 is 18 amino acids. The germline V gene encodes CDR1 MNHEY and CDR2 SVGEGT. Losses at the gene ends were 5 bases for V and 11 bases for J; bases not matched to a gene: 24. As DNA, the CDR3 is TGTGCCAGCAGTCGTACCGGGACAGGGTTCATGAGTTACAATGAGCAGTACTTC. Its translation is CASSRTGTGFMSYNEQYF.

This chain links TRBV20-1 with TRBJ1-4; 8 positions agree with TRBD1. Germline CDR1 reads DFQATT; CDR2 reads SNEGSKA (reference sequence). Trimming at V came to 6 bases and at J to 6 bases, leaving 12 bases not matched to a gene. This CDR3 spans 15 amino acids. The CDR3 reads CSAQGAGRSHEKLFF. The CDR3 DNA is TGCAGTGCCCAGGGGGCGGGACGGTCCCATGAAAAACTGTTTTTT.

The CDR3 nucleotides read TGTGCCAGCAGCGGAACGGGACAGGGCAACTATGGCTACACCTTC. Translated: CASSGTGQGNYGYTF. V is TRBV7-9 and J is TRBJ1-2; TRBD1 agrees at 9 bases. Trimming at V came to 5 bases and at J to 2 bases, leaving 6 bases not matched to a gene. The CDR3 is 15 residues long. The V gene's germline CDR1 is SEHNR and CDR2 FQNEAQ (reference sequence).

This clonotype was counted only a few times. The CDR3 coding sequence is TGTGCCAGTCACCCTAAAATCTGGGGACAGGGGGTCACAGATACGCAGTATTTT. Protein: CASHPKIWGQGVTDTQYF. The chain joins TRBV12-3 or TRBV12-4 to TRBJ2-3; 11 nucleotides line up with TRBD1. The CDR3 contains 18 residues. V lost 9 bases, J lost 2 bases, and 16 bases stayed unmatched.

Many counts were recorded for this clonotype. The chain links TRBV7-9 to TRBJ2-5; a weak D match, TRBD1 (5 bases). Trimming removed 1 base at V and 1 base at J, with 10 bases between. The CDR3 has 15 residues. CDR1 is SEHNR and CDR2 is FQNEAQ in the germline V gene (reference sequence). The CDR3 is CASSLGRGRQETQYF. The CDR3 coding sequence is TGTGCCAGCAGCTTAGGAAGGGGCCGCCAAGAGACCCAGTACTTC.

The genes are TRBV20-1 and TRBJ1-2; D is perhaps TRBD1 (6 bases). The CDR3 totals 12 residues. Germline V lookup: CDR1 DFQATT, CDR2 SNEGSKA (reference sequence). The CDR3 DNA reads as TGCGCTGGGGAACAGGGAACTTATGGCTACACCTTC. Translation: CAGEQGTYGYTF.

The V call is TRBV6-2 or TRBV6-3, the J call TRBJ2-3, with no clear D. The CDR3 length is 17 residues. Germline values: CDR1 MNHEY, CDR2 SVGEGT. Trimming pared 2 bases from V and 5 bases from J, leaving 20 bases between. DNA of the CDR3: TGTGCCAGCAGTTACGCCACGGTCCCTCTGTCCGGAGATACGCAGTATTTT. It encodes CASSYATVPLSGDTQYF.

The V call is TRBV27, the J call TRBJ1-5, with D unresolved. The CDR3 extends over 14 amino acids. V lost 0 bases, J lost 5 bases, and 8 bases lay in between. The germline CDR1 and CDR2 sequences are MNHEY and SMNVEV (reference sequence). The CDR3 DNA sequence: TGTGCCAGCAGTTTATCGCGGGGTTATCAGCCCCAGCATTTT. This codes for CASSLSRGYQPQHF.